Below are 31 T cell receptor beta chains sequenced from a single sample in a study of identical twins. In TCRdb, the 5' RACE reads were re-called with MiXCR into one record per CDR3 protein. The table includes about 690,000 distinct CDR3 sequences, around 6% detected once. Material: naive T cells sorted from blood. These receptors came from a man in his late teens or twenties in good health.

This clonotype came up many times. In DNA form, the CDR3 reads TGTGCCAGCAGTGAATCAGGAGAGGGTGCGCCCCAGCATTTT. As protein: CASSESGEGAPQHF. V and J are TRBV25-1 and TRBJ1-5; D is unresolved. Germline V gene lookup returns CDR1 MGHDK and CDR2 SYGVNS. Trimming took off 1 base at V and 9 bases at J, with 13 bases between the two ends. The CDR3 length is 14 residues.

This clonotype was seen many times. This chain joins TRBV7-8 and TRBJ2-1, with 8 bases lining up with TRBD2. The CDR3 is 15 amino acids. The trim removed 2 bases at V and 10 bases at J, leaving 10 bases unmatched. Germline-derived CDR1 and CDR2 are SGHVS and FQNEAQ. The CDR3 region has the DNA TGTGCCAGCAGCTTATCCGGGAGGGTTTTGGACGAGCAGTTCTTC. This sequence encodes CASSLSGRVLDEQFF.

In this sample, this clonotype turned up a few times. The CDR3 DNA follows: TGTGCCAGCAGCCAAGCAAAGAGTGGGAGTACCTTCACAGATACGCAGTATTTT. This translates into CASSQAKSGSTFTDTQYF. The rearrangement links TRBV14 to TRBJ2-3; D is possibly TRBD2 (5 bases). Trimming stripped 1 base from V and 2 bases from J, with 19 bases between. Per the germline V gene, CDR1 is SGHDN and CDR2 is FVKESK. The CDR3 loop spans 18 amino acids.

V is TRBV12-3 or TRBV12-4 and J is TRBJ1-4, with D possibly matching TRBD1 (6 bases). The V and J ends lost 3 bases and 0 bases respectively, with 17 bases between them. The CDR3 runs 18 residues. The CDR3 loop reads CASSLGGQSLATNEKLFF. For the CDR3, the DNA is TGTGCCAGCAGTTTGGGAGGACAGTCCCTTGCAACTAATGAAAAACTGTTTTTT.

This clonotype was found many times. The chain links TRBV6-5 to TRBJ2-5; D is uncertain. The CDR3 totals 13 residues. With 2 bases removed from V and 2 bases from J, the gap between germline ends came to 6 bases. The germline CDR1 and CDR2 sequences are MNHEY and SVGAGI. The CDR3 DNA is TGTGCCAGCAGTTACGACGGACAAGAGACCCAGTACTTC. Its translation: CASSYDGQETQYF.

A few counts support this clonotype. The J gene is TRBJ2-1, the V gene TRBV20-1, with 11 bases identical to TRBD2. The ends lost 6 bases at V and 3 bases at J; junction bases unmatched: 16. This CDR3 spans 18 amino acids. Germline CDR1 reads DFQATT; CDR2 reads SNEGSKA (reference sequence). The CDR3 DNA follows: TGCAGTGCCAGTCCCACTAGCGGGAGTAAGGGGATCTACAATGAGCAGTTCTTC. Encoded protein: CSASPTSGSKGIYNEQFF.

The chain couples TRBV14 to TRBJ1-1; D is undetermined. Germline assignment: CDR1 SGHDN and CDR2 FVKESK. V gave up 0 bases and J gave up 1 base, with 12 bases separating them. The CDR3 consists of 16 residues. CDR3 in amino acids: CASSQDLTYRNTEAFF. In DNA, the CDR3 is TGTGCCAGCAGCCAAGATCTTACCTACAGGAACACTGAAGCTTTCTTT.

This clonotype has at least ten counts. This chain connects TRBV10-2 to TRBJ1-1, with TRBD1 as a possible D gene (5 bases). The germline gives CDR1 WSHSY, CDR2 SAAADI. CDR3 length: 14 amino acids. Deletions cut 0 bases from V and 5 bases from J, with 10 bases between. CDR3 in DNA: TGCGCCAGCAGTGAGTCGGGCAGGGATACTGAAGCTTTCTTT. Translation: CASSESGRDTEAFF.

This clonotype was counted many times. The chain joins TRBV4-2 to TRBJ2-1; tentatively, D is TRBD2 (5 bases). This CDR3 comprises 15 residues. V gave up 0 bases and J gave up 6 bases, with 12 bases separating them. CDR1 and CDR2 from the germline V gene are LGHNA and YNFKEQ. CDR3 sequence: CASSQEMGSGNEQFF. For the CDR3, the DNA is TGTGCCAGCAGCCAAGAGATGGGCAGCGGCAATGAGCAGTTCTTC.

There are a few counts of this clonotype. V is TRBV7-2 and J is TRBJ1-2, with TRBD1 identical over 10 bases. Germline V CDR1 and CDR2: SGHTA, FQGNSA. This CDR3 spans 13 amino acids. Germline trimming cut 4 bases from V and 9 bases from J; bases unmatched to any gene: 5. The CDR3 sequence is CASSSGQGSRYTF. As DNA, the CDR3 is TGTGCCAGCAGCTCGGGACAGGGGAGTCGCTACACCTTC.

This chain's CDR3 is CAISEPRGEQYV. The DNA of the CDR3 is TGTGCCATCAGTGAGCCTAGAGGCGAGCAGTACGTC. This chain joins TRBV10-3 and TRBJ2-7; D remains ambiguous. Trimming removed 2 bases at V and 6 bases at J, with 8 bases between. CDR3 length: 12 residues. The V gene's germline CDR1 is ENHRY and CDR2 SYGVKD.

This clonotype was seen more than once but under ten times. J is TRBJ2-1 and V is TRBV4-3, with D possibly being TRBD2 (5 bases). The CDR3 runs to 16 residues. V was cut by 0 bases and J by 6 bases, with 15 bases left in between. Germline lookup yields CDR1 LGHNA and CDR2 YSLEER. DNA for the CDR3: TGCGCCAGCAGCCAAGACGACGGGATTTTCACCAATGAGCAGTTCTTC. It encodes CASSQDDGIFTNEQFF.

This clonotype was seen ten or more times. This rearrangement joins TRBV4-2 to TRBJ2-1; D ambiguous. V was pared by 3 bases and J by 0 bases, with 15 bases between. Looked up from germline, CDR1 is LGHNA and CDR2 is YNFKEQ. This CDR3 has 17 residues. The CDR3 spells CASSHPTGTTSYNEQFF. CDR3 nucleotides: TGTGCCAGCAGCCACCCCACTGGCACGACCTCCTACAATGAGCAGTTCTTC.

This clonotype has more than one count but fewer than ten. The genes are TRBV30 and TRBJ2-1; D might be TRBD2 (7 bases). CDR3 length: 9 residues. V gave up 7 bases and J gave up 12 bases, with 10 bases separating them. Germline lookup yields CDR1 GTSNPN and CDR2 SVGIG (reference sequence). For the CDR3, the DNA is TGTGCCTCGGGGGGCGCGCAGTTCTTC. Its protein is CASGGAQFF.

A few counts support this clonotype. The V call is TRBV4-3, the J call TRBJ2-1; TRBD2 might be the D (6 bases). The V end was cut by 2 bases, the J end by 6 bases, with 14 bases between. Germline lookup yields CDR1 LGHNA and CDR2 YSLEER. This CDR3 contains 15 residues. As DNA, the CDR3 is TGCGCCAGCAGCCAAACGGCGGGGAGGAGCAATGAGCAGTTCTTC. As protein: CASSQTAGRSNEQFF.

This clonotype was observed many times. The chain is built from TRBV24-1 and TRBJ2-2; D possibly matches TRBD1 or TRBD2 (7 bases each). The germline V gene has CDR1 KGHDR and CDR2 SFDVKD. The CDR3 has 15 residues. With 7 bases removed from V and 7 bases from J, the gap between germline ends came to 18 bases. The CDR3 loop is CATRHDREGVGELFF. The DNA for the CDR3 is TGTGCCACCAGGCACGACAGGGAGGGTGTCGGGGAGCTGTTTTTT.

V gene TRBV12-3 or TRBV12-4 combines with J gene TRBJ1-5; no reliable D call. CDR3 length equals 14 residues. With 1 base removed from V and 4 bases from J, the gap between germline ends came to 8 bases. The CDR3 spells CASSLERRNQPQHF. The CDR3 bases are TGTGCCAGCAGTTTAGAAAGGCGTAATCAGCCCCAGCATTTT.

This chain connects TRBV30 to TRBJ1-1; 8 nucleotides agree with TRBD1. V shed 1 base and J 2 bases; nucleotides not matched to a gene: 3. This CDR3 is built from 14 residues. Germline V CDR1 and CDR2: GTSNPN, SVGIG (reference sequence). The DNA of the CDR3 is TGTGCCTGGAGTGCGACAGGGGCCAACACTGAAGCTTTCTTT. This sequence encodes CAWSATGANTEAFF.

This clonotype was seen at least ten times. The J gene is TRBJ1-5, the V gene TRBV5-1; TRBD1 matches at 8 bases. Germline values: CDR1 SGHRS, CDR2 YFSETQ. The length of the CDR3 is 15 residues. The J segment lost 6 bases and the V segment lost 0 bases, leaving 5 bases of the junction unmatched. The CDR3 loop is CASSLGQGMSQPQHF. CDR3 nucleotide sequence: TGCGCCAGCAGCTTGGGACAGGGGATGTCTCAGCCCCAGCATTTT. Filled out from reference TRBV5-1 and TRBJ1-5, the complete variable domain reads KAGVTQTPRYLIKTRGQQVTLSCSPISGHRSVSWYQQTPGQGLQFLFEYFSETQRNKGNFPGRFSGRQFSNSRSEMNVSTLELGDSALYLCASSLGQGMSQPQHFGDGTRLSIL.

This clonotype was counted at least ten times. The DNA for the CDR3 is TGTGCCAGCAGCTTAAAGGGGGACAACTATGGCTACACCTTC. It yields the protein CASSLKGDNYGYTF. V gene TRBV5-5 combines with J gene TRBJ1-2; D perhaps matches TRBD1 (6 bases). Trimming cost V 2 bases and J 2 bases, with 10 bases left between them. This CDR3 is built from 14 residues. In germline, CDR1 is SGHKS, CDR2 YYEKEE (reference sequence). Full variable domain (rest looked up from reference TRBV5-5 and TRBJ1-2): DAGVTQSPTHLIKTRGQQVTLRCSPISGHKSVSWYQQVLGQGPQFIFQYYEKEERGRGNFPDRFSARQFPNYSSELNVNALLLGDSALYLCASSLKGDNYGYTFGSGTRLTVV.

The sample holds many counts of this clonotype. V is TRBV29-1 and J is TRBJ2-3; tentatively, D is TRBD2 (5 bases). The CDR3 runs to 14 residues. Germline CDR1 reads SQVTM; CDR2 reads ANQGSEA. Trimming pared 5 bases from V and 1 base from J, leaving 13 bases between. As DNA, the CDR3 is TGCAGCGTTACGATAGCGCAACGCACAGATACGCAGTATTTT. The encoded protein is CSVTIAQRTDTQYF.

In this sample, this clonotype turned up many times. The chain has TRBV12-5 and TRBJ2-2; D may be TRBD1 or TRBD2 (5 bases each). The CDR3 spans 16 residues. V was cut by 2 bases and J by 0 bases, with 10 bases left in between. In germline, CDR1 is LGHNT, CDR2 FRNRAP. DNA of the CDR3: TGTGCTAGTGGTTTGCCACGGGGACCGAACACCGGGGAGCTGTTTTTT. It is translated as CASGLPRGPNTGELFF. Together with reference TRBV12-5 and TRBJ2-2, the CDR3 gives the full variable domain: DARVTQTPRHKVTEMGQEVTMRCQPILGHNTVFWYRQTMMQGLELLAYFRNRAPLDDSGMPKDRFSAEMPDATLATLKIQPSEPRDSAVYFCASGLPRGPNTGELFFGEGSRLTVL.

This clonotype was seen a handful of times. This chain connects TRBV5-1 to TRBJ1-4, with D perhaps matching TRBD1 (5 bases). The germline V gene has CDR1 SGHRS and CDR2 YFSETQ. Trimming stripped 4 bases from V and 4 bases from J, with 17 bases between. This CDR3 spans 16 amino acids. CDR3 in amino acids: CASSGAGAGINEKLFF. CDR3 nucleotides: TGCGCCAGCAGCGGGGCCGGGGCAGGGATTAATGAAAAACTGTTTTTT. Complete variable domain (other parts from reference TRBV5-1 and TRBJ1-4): KAGVTQTPRYLIKTRGQQVTLSCSPISGHRSVSWYQQTPGQGLQFLFEYFSETQRNKGNFPGRFSGRQFSNSRSEMNVSTLELGDSALYLCASSGAGAGINEKLFFGSGTQLSVL.

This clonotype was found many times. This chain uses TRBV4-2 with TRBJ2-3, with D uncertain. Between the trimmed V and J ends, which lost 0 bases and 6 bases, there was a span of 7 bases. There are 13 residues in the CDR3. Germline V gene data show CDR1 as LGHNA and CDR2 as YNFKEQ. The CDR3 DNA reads TGTGCCAGCAGCCAAGACCCGCTGGATACGCAGTATTTT. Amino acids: CASSQDPLDTQYF.

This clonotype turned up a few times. CDR3 loop: CSASPGGVSSNQPQHF. CDR3 in DNA: TGCAGTGCTAGCCCAGGCGGGGTTTCGAGCAATCAGCCCCAGCATTTT. The rearrangement joins TRBV20-1 to TRBJ1-5; D not certain. The V end was cut by 3 bases, the J end by 1 base, with 16 bases between. Looked up from germline, CDR1 is DFQATT and CDR2 is SNEGSKA (reference sequence). This CDR3 region has 16 residues.

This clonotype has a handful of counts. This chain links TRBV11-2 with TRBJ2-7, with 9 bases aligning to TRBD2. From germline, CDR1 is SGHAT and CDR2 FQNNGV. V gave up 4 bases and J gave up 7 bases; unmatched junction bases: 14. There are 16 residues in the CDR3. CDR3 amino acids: CASSSGIAGASGEQYV. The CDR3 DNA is TGTGCCAGCAGCTCCGGGATAGCGGGAGCCTCGGGGGAGCAGTACGTC.

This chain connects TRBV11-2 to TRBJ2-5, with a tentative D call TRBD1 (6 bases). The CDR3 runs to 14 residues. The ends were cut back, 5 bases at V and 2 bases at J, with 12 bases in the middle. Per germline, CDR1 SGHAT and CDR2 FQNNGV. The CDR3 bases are TGTGCCAGCAGCGAACCGACAGGACAAGAGACCCAGTACTTC. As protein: CASSEPTGQETQYF.

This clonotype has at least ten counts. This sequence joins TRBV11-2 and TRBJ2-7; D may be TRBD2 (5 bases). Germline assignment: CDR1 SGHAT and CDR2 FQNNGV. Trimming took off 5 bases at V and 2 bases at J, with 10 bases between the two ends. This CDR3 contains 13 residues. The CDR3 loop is CASSLWRTYEQYV. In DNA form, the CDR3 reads TGTGCCAGCAGCCTATGGAGGACCTACGAGCAGTACGTC.

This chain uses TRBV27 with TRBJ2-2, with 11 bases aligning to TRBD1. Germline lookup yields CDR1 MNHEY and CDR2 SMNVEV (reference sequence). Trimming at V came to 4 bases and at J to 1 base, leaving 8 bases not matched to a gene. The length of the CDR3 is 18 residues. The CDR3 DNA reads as TGTGCCAGCAGTTATCCGGGGACAGGGGGAAAGAACACCGGGGAGCTGTTTTTT. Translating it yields CASSYPGTGGKNTGELFF.

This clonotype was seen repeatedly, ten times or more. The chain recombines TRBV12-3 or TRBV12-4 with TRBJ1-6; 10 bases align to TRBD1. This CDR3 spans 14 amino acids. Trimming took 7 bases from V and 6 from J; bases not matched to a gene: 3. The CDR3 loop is CASTWDRGNSPLHF. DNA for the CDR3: TGTGCCAGCACCTGGGACAGGGGTAATTCACCCCTCCACTTT.

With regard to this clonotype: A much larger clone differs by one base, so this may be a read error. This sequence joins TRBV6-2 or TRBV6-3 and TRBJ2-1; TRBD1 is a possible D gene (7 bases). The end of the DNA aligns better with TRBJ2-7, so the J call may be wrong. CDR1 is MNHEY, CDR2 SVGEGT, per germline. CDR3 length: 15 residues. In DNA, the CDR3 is TGTGCCAGCAGCACCGGGGACAGACGGGGGAATGAGCAGTACTTC. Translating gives CASSTGDRRGNEQYF.